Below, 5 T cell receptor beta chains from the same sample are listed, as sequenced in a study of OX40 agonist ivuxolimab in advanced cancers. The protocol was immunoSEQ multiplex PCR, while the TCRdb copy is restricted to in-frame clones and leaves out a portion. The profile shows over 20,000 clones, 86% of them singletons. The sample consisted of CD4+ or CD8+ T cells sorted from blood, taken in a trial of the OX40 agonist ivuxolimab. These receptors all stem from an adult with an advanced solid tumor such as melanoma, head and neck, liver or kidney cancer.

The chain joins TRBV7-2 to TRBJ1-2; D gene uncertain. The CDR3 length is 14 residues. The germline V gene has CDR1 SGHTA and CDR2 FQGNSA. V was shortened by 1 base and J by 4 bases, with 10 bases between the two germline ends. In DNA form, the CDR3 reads TGTGCCAGCAGCTTAGGTGGAAGTTCCTATGGCTACACCTTC. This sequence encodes CASSLGGSSYGYTF.

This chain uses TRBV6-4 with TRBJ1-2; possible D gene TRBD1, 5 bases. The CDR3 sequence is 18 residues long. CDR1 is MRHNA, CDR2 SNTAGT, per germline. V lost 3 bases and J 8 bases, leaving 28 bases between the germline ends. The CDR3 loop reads CASSEVHNRGADTAGYTF. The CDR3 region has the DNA TGTGCCAGCAGTGAAGTACATAACAGAGGGGCCGATACCGCCGGCTACACCTTC.

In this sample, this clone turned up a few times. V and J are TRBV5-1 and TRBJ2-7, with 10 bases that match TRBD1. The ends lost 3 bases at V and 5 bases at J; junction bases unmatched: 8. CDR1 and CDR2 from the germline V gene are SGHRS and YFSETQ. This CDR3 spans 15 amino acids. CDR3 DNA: TGCGCCAGCAGCTATCCGGGACAGGGGACCAACGAGCAGTACTTC. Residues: CASSYPGQGTNEQYF.

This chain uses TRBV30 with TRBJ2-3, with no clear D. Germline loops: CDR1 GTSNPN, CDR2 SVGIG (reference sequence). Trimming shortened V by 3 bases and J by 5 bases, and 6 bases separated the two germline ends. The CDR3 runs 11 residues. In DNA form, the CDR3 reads TGTGCCTGGAGAGATTTAGATACGCAGTATTTT. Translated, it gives CAWRDLDTQYF.

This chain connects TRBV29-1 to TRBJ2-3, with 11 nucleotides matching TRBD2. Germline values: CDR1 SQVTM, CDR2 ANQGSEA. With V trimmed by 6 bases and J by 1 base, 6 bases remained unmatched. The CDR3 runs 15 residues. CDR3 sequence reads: CSVSMTSGGTDTQYF. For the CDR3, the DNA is TGCAGCGTCAGTATGACTAGCGGGGGCACAGATACGCAGTATTTT.